The next 8 T cell receptor beta chains were all read from a single sample in a study of long-term antiretroviral therapy in people with HIV. The run of the v3.0 immunoSEQ assay was at survey level. Sequencing used immunoSEQ multiplex PCR; TCRdb keeps in-frame clones, though not all of them. The sample has nearly 25,000 clones; 84% are singletons. Sample: unsorted PBMCs, taken 3 years after starting antiretroviral therapy. The receptors here all came from a man aged 50-60 years with HIV.

This chain uses TRBV6-5 with TRBJ1-1, with D unclear. The germline gives CDR1 MNHEY, CDR2 SVGAGI. The V end lost 6 bases, the J end lost 1 base, and 12 bases lay between the germline ends. The CDR3 length is 14 residues. The CDR3 sequence: CASRLELGNTEAFF. In nucleotides, the CDR3 is TGTGCCAGCAGATTAGAGCTAGGGAACACTGAAGCTTTCTTT.

The rearrangement links TRBV6-5 to TRBJ2-5, with TRBD2 matching 10 bases. Looked up from germline, CDR1 is MNHEY and CDR2 is SVGAGI. CDR3 length: 15 residues. After removal of 6 bases from V and 0 bases from J, the junction contained 4 bases not matched to a gene. The DNA for the CDR3 is TGTGCCAGCAGACCCCTAGCGGGGGACCAAGAGACCCAGTACTTC. The encoded protein is CASRPLAGDQETQYF.

The chain links TRBV27 to TRBJ1-2, with TRBD1 as a possible D gene (5 bases). The V end was cut by 6 bases, the J end by 0 bases, with 11 bases between. Germline values: CDR1 MNHEY, CDR2 SMNVEV (reference sequence). The CDR3 is 14 residues long. The CDR3 region is CASSRDGPNYGYTF. CDR3 DNA: TGTGCCAGCAGCCGGGACGGCCCTAACTATGGCTACACCTTC.

The chain is built from TRBV7-2 and TRBJ1-2, with 9 bases identical to TRBD1. The junction had 4 bases not matched to a gene; V was cut back by 3 bases and J by 5 bases. The CDR3 loop spans 14 amino acids. Germline CDR1 is SGHTA and CDR2 is FQGNSA. The CDR3 loop is CASSLYDRGYGYTF. The CDR3 nucleotides are TGTGCCAGCAGCTTGTACGACAGGGGGTATGGCTACACCTTC.

Regarding this clone: Other DNA sequences in this specimen translate into the identical CDR3. V gene TRBV7-9 combines with J gene TRBJ1-1; TRBD1 aligns across 8 bases. This CDR3 region has 15 residues. Looked up from germline, CDR1 is SEHNR and CDR2 is FQNEAQ (reference sequence). After removal of 0 bases from V and 5 bases from J, the junction contained 5 bases not matched to a gene. The CDR3 sequence is CASSLAGQGGTEAFF. DNA of the CDR3: TGTGCCAGCAGCTTAGCCGGACAGGGTGGGACTGAAGCTTTCTTT.

The V and J genes are TRBV11-1 and TRBJ1-3; D is uncertain. CDR3 length equals 13 residues. V lost 3 bases and J lost 2, with 5 bases in between. Germline V CDR1 and CDR2: SGHAT, FQDESV (reference sequence). In DNA, the CDR3 is TGTGCCAGCAGCTTCAGGACTGGAAACACCATATATTTT. Amino acid sequence: CASSFRTGNTIYF.

The J gene is TRBJ2-4, the V gene TRBV7-8, with 10 nucleotides matching TRBD2. The germline V gene encodes CDR1 SGHVS and CDR2 FQNEAQ. The CDR3 spans 20 residues. Trimming took 2 bases from V and 2 from J; bases not matched to a gene: 15. Written as DNA, the CDR3 is TGTGCCAGCAGCTTAAGGGCTAGCGGGAGTCGGGGGTGGACCAAAAACATTCAGTACTTC. Its protein product is CASSLRASGSRGWTKNIQYF.

This clone has only a few counts. This chain joins TRBV6-6 and TRBJ1-2; TRBD1 might be the D (5 bases). V was trimmed by 6 bases and J by 6 bases, leaving 11 bases between them. Germline V lookup: CDR1 MNHNY, CDR2 SVGAGI (reference sequence). This CDR3 contains 12 residues. The CDR3 sequence: CASRSGADGYTF. In nucleotides, the CDR3 is TGTGCCAGCAGAAGCGGGGCAGATGGCTACACCTTC.